These 11 T cell receptor beta chains came from one sample sequenced in a study of T cells in Graves' hyperthyroidism and ophthalmopathy. Amplification of TCR beta CDR3 regions used RNA as the template. A set of HTBI primers served as the primers for a first-round RT-PCR of the TCR CDR3. TCRdb fed the multiplex PCR reads into MiXCR, producing one record per CDR3 protein. This table has more than 450,000 distinct CDR3 sequences, less than 15% appearing once. Sequenced: blood. These receptor sequences come from a woman between 40 and 50 years old with Graves' hyperthyroidism.

This clonotype has more than one count but fewer than ten. V gene TRBV6-5 combines with J gene TRBJ2-3; TRBD2 aligns across 11 bases. V lost 0 bases to trimming and J lost 4 bases; unmatched junction nucleotides: 9. CDR3 length: 18 residues. Germline loops: CDR1 MNHEY, CDR2 SVGAGI. This chain's CDR3 is CASSYSRPSGRRADTQYF. DNA of the CDR3: TGTGCCAGCAGTTACTCGAGGCCTAGCGGGAGGCGCGCAGATACGCAGTATTTT.

This chain uses TRBV28 with TRBJ2-7, with 7 bases that match TRBD1. Germline V gene sequence: CDR1 MDHEN, CDR2 SYDVKM. The CDR3 sequence is 12 residues long. The trim removed 8 bases at V and 2 bases at J, leaving 3 bases unmatched. CDR3 region: CASDQGAYEQYF. The CDR3 bases are TGTGCCAGCGACCAGGGGGCCTACGAGCAGTACTTC.

This clonotype was counted many times. The rearrangement uses TRBV28 and TRBJ2-7, with 9 bases matching TRBD2. The CDR3 runs to 14 residues. Germline trimming cut 3 bases from V and 3 bases from J; bases unmatched to any gene: 3. Germline V CDR1 and CDR2: MDHEN, SYDVKM. CDR3 nucleotide sequence: TGTGCCAGCAGTTTTGATAGCGGGAGCTACGAGCAGTACTTC. It is translated as CASSFDSGSYEQYF.

This clonotype has a count of ten or more. This CDR3 reads CASSFSTNSYEQYF. The CDR3 DNA reads as TGTGCCAGCAGTTTCTCAACCAACTCCTACGAGCAGTACTTC. J is TRBJ2-7 and V is TRBV28, with D unresolved. Trimming took 3 bases from V and 0 from J, leaving 9 bases between them. CDR1 MDHEN and CDR2 SYDVKM come from the germline V gene. This CDR3 comprises 14 residues.

The chain employs TRBV19 and TRBJ2-3; 10 nucleotides line up with TRBD2. V was clipped by 3 bases and J by 5 bases; unmatched bases: 5. The CDR3 spans 15 residues. CDR1 and CDR2 from the germline V gene are LNHDA and SQIVND (reference sequence). The CDR3, as DNA: TGTGCCAGTAGTATCGCTAGCGGGAGTATAGATACGCAGTATTTT. It codes for CASSIASGSIDTQYF.

V usage is TRBV18 and J usage is TRBJ1-5; no firm D call. This CDR3 has 14 amino acids. Germline CDR1 and CDR2: KGHSH and LQKENI. The ends were cut back, 3 bases at V and 7 bases at J, with 13 bases in the middle. CDR3 amino acids: CASSPVEGEQPQHF. The CDR3 bases are TGTGCCAGCTCACCGGTTGAGGGTGAACAGCCCCAGCATTTT.

Points on this clonotype: One base away lies a much larger clone, so this may be a sequencing read error. V usage is TRBV2 and J usage is TRBJ2-1; 7 bases are shared with TRBD2. The trim removed 2 bases at V and 2 bases at J, leaving 3 bases unmatched. This CDR3 has 15 amino acids. Germline assignment: CDR1 SNHLY and CDR2 FYNNEI. The chain's CDR3 is CASSEPSGAYNEQFF. The CDR3 DNA reads TGTGCCAGCAGTGAACCCAGCGGGGCCTACAATGAGCAGTTCTTC. The full variable domain, rest sourced from reference TRBV2 and TRBJ2-1, is EPEVTQTPSHQVTQMGQEVILRCVPISNHLYFYWYRQILGQKVEFLVSFYNNEISEKSEIFDDQFSVERPDGSNFTLKIRSTKLEDSAMYFCASSEPSGAYNEQFFGPGTRLTVL.

The V and J genes are TRBV20-1 and TRBJ2-5; D may be TRBD1 or TRBD2 (5 bases each). The CDR3 extends over 13 amino acids. Germline loops: CDR1 DFQATT, CDR2 SNEGSKA (reference sequence). With 6 bases removed from V and 4 bases from J, the gap between germline ends came to 15 bases. The CDR3 here is CSAPGTIRETQYF. The DNA for the CDR3 is TGCAGTGCCCCAGGGACCATTCGAGAGACCCAGTACTTC.

There are a few counts of this clonotype. The rearrangement uses TRBV9 and TRBJ1-2; 7 bases map to TRBD1. There are 16 residues in the CDR3. Germline V gives CDR1 SGDLS, CDR2 YYNGEE. J gave up 1 base and V 2 bases, and 8 bases lay outside the gene matches. The DNA of the CDR3 is TGTGCCAGCAGCGTGGAGGGACAGATCTATAACTATGGCTACACCTTC. This gives the protein CASSVEGQIYNYGYTF.

This clonotype was seen at least ten times. V usage is TRBV28 and J usage is TRBJ2-7, with 11 bases matching TRBD2. The junction had 16 bases not matched to a gene; V was cut back by 2 bases and J by 4 bases. The CDR3 has 19 residues. Germline lookup yields CDR1 MDHEN and CDR2 SYDVKM. This chain's CDR3 is CASSLPGTSGLQFLYEQYF. DNA for the CDR3: TGTGCCAGCAGTTTACCCGGGACTAGCGGCCTTCAGTTCCTTTACGAGCAGTACTTC.

Comment on this clonotype: Since a much larger clone is just one base distant, this may be a read error. Because it lacks the conserved phenylalanine or tryptophan at the end, this CDR3 is likely a read error. This chain uses TRBV5-4 with TRBJ2-7; D is tentatively TRBD1 or TRBD2 (5 bases each). The CDR3 is 14 residues long. V gave up 3 bases and J gave up 7 bases, with 17 bases separating them. Germline CDR1 is SGHNT and CDR2 is YYREEE (reference sequence). CDR3 region: CASSWDGPLGEQYL. CDR3 in DNA: TGTGCCAGCAGCTGGGACGGACCCCTAGGGGAGCAGTACCTC.